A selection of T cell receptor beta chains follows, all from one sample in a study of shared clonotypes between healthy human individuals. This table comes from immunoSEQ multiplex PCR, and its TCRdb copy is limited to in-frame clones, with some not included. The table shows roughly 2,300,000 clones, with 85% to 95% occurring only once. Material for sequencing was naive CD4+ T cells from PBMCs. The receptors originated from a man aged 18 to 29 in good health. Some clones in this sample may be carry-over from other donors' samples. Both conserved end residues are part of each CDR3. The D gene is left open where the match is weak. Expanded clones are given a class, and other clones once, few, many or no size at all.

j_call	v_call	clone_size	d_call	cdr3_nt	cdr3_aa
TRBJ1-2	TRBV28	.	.	TGTGCCAGCAGTCGACTTAACCATGGCTACACCTTC	CASSRLNHGYTF
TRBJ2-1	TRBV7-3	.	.	TGTGCCAGCAGCTTTCGTGGTACTCGCTCCTACAATGAGCAGTTCTTC	CASSFRGTRSYNEQFF
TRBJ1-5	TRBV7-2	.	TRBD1	TGTGCCAGCAGCCTAGAGGGGGCTAACCAGCCCCAGCATTTT	CASSLEGANQPQHF
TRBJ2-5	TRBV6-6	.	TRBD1	TGTGCCAGCAGAGACACAGGGGGCGAAGAGACCCAGTACTTC	CASRDTGGEETQYF
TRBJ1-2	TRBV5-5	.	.	TGTGCCAGCAGCAACCGACATACCTATGGCTACACCTTC	CASSNRHTYGYTF
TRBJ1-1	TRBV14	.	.	TGTGCCAGCAGCCAGTATCACGGTGGAACTGAAGCTTTCTTT	CASSQYHGGTEAFF
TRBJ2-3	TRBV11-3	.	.	TGTGCCAGCAGCCCCCAATATAGCACAGATACGCAGTATTTT	CASSPQYSTDTQYF
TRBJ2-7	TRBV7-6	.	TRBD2	TGTGCCAGCAGCTCTAGCGGCCGCTACGAGCAGTACTTC	CASSSSGRYEQYF
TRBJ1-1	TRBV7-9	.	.	TGTGCCAGCAGCCTGAGGACAGAGAACACTGAAGCTTTCTTT	CASSLRTENTEAFF
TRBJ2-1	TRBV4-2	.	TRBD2	TGTGCCAGCCAAAAGCGGGAGCCCTACAATGAGCAGTTCTTC	CASQKREPYNEQFF
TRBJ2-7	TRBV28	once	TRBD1	TGTGCCAGCTCCTCCCGCCCCGGGACAGGGGGCTTTTCCTACGAGCAGTACTTC	CASSSRPGTGGFSYEQYF
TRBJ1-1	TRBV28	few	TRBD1	TGTGCCAGCAGAAGCCAGGGACAGTTGAACACTGAAGCTTTCTTT	CASRSQGQLNTEAFF
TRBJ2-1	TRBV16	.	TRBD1	TGTGCCAGCAGCCTCCAGACAGGGGGTGGCAATGAGCAGTTCTTC	CASSLQTGGGNEQFF
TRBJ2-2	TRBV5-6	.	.	TGTGCCAGCAGCTTGGGATTCGGGGAGCTGTTTTTT	CASSLGFGELFF